This T cell receptor beta chain is drawn from a study of T cells in Graves' hyperthyroidism and ophthalmopathy. Amplified regions were TCR beta CDR3 sequences from RNA transcripts. With the HTBI primer set, the TCR CDR3 went through a first round of RT-PCR. TCRdb re-called the multiplex PCR reads with MiXCR, one entry per CDR3 protein. This table has under 450,000 distinct CDR3 sequences, 15% to 18% appearing once. Germline assignment: CDR1 DFQATT and CDR2 SNEGSKA (reference sequence). V dropped 6 bases and J dropped 3 bases, with 11 bases sitting between them. The CDR3 consists of 12 residues. The table lists this clonotype with many counts.

The rearrangement joins TRBV20-1 to TRBJ1-1; D not certain. The sample taken for sequencing was blood. This receptor was taken from a woman aged 18-35 years with Graves' hyperthyroidism. In nucleotides, the CDR3 is TGCAGTGCCTCGAACAGAGACACTGAAGCTTTCTTT. Translated, it gives CSASNRDTEAFF.